This T cell receptor beta chain was identified during a study of PD-1 blockade in classical Hodgkin lymphoma. Study details: Treatment was intravenous nivolumab, 3 mg/kg every 2 weeks, until progression. General observations from the study: Complete responders' diversity at baseline resembled that of newly diagnosed patients.

In regard to this clone: What it recognizes is unknown.

The data were produced by immunoSEQ multiplex PCR, yet TCRdb's version contains in-frame clones alone and is incomplete. This sample has about 58,000 clones; under 95% occur once, and the top ten carry over 9.5%. The CDR3 has 13 amino acids. Germline V lookup: CDR1 PRHDT, CDR2 FYEKMQ (reference sequence). V was clipped by 3 bases and J by 7 bases, with 12 bases between them. There was relapse after autologous stem cell transplantation in every patient, and there was variation in brentuximab vedotin exposure. Under best response, outcomes were complete response, partial response or progressive disease.

Sequences were derived from peripheral blood mononuclear cells (PBMCs), sampled before the second cycle of nivolumab. This sequence joins TRBV13 and TRBJ1-1; unclear D gene. The clonotype comes from a human donor with classical Hodgkin lymphoma. This chain's CDR3 is CASSFGPLIEAFF. The CDR3 DNA reads as TGTGCCAGCAGCTTTGGACCATTGATTGAAGCTTTCTTT.